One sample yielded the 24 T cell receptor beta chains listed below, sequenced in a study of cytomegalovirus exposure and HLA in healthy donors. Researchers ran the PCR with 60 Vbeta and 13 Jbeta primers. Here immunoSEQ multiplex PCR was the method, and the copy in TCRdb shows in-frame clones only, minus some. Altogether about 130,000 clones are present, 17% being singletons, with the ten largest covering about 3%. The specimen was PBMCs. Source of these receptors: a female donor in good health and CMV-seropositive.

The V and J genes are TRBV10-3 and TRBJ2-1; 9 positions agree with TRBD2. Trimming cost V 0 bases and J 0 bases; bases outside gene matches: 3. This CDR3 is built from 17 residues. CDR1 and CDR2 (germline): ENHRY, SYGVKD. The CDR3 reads CAISESLAGSSYNEQFF. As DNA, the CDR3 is TGTGCCATCAGTGAGTCCCTAGCGGGGAGCTCCTACAATGAGCAGTTCTTC.

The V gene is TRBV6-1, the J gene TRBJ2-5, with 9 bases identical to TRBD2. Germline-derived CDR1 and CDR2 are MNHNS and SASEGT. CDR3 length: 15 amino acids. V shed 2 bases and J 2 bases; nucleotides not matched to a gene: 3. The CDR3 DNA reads TGTGCCAGCAGTGAATTCAGCGGGGGGCAAGAGACCCAGTACTTC. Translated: CASSEFSGGQETQYF.

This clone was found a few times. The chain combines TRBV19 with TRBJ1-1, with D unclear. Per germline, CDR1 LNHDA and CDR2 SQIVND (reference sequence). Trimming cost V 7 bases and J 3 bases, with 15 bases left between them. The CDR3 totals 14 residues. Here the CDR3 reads CASTIRRRDTEAFF. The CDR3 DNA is TGTGCCAGTACCATTAGGCGCCGGGACACTGAAGCTTTCTTT.

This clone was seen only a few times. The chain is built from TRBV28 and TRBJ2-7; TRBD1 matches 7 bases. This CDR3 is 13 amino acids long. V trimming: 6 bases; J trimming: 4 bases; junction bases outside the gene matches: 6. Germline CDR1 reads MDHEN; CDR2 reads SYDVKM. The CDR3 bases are TGTGCCAGCAGGGTTGACAGGGCTTACGAGCAGTACTTC. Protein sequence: CASRVDRAYEQYF. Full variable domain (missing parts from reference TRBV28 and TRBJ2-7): DVKVTQSSRYLVKRTGEKVFLECVQDMDHENMFWYRQDPGLGLRLIYFSYDVKMKEKGDIPEGYSVSREKKERFSLILESASTNQTSMYLCASRVDRAYEQYFGPGTRLTVT.

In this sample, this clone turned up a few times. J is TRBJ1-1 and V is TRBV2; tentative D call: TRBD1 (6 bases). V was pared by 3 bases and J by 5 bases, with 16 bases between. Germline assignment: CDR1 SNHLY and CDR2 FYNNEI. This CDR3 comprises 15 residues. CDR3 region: CASSENLQGLTEAFF. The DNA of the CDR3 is TGTGCCAGCAGTGAGAACCTACAGGGTTTGACTGAAGCTTTCTTT.

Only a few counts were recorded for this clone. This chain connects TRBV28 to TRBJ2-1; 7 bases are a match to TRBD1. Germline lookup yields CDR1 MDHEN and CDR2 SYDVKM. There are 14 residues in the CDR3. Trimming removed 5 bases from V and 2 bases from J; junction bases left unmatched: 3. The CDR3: CASSRDRTYNEQFF. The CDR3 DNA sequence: TGTGCCAGCAGTCGGGACAGAACCTACAATGAGCAGTTCTTC.

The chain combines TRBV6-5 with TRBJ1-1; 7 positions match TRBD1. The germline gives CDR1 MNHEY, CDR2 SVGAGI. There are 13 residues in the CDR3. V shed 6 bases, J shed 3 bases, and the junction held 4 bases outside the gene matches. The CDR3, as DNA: TGTGCCAGCAGGGGACAGCCGGACACTGAAGCTTTCTTT. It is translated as CASRGQPDTEAFF.

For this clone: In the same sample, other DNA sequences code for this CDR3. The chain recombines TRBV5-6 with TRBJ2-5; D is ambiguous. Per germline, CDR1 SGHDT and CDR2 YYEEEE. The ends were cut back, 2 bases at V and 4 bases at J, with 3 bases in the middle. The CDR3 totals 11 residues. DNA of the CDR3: TGTGCCAGCAGCTTTAGAGAGACCCAGTACTTC. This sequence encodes CASSFRETQYF.

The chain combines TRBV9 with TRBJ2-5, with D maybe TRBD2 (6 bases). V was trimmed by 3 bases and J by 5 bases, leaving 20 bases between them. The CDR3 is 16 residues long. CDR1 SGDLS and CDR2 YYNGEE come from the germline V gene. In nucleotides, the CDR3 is TGTGCCAGCAGCGCAAATGGGGGACTTAGCGGTGAGACCCAGTACTTC. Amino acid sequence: CASSANGGLSGETQYF.

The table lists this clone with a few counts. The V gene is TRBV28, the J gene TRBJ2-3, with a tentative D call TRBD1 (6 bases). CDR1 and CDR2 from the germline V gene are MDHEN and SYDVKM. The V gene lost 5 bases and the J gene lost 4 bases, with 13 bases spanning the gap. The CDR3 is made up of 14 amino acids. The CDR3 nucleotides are TGTGCCAGCAGTACTCCACAGGGTCCAGATACGCAGTATTTT. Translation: CASSTPQGPDTQYF.

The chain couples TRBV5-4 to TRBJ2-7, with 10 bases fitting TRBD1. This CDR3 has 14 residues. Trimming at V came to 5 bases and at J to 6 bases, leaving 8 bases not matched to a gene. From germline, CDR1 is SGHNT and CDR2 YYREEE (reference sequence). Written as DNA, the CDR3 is TGTGCCAGCAGACCCGGGACAGGGGTAGGCGAGCAGTACTTC. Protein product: CASRPGTGVGEQYF. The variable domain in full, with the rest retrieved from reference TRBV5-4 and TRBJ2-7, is ETGVTQSPTHLIKTRGQQVTLRCSSQSGHNTVSWYQQALGQGPQFIFQYYREEENGRGNFPPRFSGLQFPNYSSELNVNALELDDSALYLCASRPGTGVGEQYFGPGTRLTVT.

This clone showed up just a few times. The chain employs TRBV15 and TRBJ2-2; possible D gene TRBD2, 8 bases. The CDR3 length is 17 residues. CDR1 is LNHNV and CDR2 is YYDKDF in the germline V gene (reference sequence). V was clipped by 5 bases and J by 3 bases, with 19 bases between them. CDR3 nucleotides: TGTGCCACCAGCCCGCGGGGGGACAGACACTACACCGGGGAGCTGTTTTTT. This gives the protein CATSPRGDRHYTGELFF.

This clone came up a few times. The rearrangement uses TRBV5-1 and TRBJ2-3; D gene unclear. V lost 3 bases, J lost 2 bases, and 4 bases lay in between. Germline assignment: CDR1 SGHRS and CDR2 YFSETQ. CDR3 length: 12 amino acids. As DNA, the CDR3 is TGCGCCAGCAGCTGGCCCACAGATACGCAGTATTTT. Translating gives CASSWPTDTQYF.

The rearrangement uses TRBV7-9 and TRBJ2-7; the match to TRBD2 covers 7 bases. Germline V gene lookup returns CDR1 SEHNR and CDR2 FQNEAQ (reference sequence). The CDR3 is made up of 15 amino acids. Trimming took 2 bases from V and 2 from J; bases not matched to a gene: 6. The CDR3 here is CASSLTAGDPYEQYF. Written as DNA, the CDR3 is TGTGCCAGCAGCTTAACGGCGGGAGATCCCTACGAGCAGTACTTC.

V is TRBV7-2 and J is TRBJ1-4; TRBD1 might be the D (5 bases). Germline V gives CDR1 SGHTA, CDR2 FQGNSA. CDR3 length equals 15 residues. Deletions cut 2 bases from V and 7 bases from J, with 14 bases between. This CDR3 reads CASSLHGGKGEKLFF. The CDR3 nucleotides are TGTGCCAGCAGCTTACACGGGGGGAAGGGTGAAAAACTGTTTTTT.

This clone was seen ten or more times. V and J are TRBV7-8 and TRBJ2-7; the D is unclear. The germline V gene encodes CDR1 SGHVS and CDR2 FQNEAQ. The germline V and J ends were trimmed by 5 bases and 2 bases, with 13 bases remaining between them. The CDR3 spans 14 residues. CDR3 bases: TGTGCCAGCAGCCCAATCGACTTTACCTACGAGCAGTACTTC. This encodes CASSPIDFTYEQYF.

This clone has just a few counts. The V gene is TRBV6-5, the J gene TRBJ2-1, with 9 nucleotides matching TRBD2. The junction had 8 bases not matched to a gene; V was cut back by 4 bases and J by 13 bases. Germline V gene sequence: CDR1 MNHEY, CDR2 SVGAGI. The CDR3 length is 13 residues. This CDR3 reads CASSLTGLAIQFF. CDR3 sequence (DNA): TGTGCCAGCAGTTTAACAGGACTAGCGATACAGTTCTTC.

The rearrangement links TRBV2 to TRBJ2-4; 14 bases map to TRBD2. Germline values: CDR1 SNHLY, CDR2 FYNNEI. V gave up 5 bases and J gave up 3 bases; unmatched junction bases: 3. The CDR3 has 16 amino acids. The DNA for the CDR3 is TGTGCCAGCAGTCCGGGACTAGCGGGAGTCAAAAACATTCAGTACTTC. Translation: CASSPGLAGVKNIQYF.

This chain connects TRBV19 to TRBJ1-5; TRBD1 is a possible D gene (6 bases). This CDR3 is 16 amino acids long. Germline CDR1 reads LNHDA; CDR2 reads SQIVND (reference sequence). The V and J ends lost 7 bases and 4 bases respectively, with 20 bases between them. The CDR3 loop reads CASTLQGLNLNQPQHF. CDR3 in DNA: TGTGCCAGTACCCTACAGGGTCTCAACCTTAATCAGCCCCAGCATTTT.

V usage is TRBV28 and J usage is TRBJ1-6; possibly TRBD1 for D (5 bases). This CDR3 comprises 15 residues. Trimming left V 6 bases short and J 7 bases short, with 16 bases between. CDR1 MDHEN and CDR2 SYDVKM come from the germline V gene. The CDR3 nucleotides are TGTGCCAGCAGCTACCCTGATGGGGGGAATTCACCCCTCCACTTT. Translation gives CASSYPDGGNSPLHF. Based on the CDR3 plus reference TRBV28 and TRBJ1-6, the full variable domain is DVKVTQSSRYLVKRTGEKVFLECVQDMDHENMFWYRQDPGLGLRLIYFSYDVKMKEKGDIPEGYSVSREKKERFSLILESASTNQTSMYLCASSYPDGGNSPLHFGNGTRLTVT.

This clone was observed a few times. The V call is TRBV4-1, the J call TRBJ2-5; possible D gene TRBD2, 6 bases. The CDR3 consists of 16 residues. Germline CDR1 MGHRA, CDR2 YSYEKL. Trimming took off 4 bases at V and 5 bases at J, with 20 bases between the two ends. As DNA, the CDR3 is TGCGCCAGCAGCCCCTCGGGCCGAACCGGAGGGGAGACCCAGTACTTC. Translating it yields CASSPSGRTGGETQYF.

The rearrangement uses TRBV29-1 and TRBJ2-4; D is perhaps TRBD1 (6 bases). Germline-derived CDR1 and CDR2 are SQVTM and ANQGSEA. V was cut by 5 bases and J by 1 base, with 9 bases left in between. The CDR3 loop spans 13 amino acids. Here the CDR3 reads CSVLQGAKNIQYF. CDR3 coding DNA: TGCAGCGTTCTACAGGGTGCCAAAAACATTCAGTACTTC.

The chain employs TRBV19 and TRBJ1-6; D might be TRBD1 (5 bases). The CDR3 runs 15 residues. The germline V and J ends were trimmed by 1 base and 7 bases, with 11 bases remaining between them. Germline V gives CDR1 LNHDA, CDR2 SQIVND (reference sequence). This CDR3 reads CASSIVQGGNSPLHF. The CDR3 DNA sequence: TGTGCCAGTAGTATAGTTCAGGGCGGCAATTCACCCCTCCACTTT.

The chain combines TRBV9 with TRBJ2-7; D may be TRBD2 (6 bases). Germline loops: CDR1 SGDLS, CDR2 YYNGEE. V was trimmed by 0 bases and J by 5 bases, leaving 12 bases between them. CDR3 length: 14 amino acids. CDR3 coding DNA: TGTGCCAGCAGCGTAGCGCGGGACTTCCACGAGCAGTACTTC. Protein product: CASSVARDFHEQYF.